This T cell receptor beta chain was captured by sequencing in a study of blood T cell repertoires in COVID-19. The overall study: The analysed material was cDNA or gDNA that came from T cells, B-cell-depleted T cells, or PBMCs.

TCRdb's table, derived via immunoSEQ multiplex PCR, lists solely in-frame clones and lacks some. The repertoire includes roughly 250,000 clones, around 86% of them detected once, and roughly 12% sits in the top ten. The sample was peripheral blood. This clonotype originated in a woman in her fifties or sixties with active or convalescent COVID-19.

The CDR3 sequence: CASSSNRGLSYGYTF. DNA of the CDR3: TGTGCCAGCAGCTCGAACAGGGGGCTTAGCTATGGCTACACCTTC. The rearrangement links TRBV7-9 to TRBJ1-2; 9 positions agree with TRBD1. The V segment lost 4 bases and the J segment 4 bases; nucleotides outside the gene matches: 7. CDR1 is SEHNR and CDR2 is FQNEAQ in the germline V gene (reference sequence). The CDR3 runs 15 residues.